These 8 T cell receptor beta chains originate from one sample sequenced in a study of vaccination and CD4 T cells after COVID-19. The antigens of these receptors remain unknown. Treatment described: 10-day PBMC culture with coronavirus spike peptide pools or control peptides (ViraFEST assay). An Oncomine TCR Beta short-read assay was used to sequence the DNA from cultured CD4+ T cells. One entry per CDR3 protein results from TCRdb running MiXCR on the PCR reads. The sample has about 27,000 distinct CDR3 sequences, approximately 66% seen once. This material consisted of CD4+ T cells from blood, cultured in vitro, taken after SARS-CoV-2 vaccination. The receptors were gathered from a human donor who received a COVID-19 vaccine.

The J gene is TRBJ1-4, the V gene TRBV6-5; tentatively, D is TRBD1 (6 bases). V lost 0 bases, J lost 7 bases, and 12 bases lay in between. Germline V gene sequence: CDR1 MNHEY, CDR2 SVGAGI. The CDR3 runs to 15 residues. The CDR3 DNA reads TGTGCCAGCAGTTACTCGGGGGAACAGGGTGAAAAACTGTTTTTT. It specifies CASSYSGEQGEKLFF.

In the case of this clonotype: At one end, the junction sequence differs from germline, possibly due to a read error. The chain is built from TRBV7-9 and TRBJ2-3; TRBD1 might be the D (6 bases). Germline values: CDR1 SEHNR, CDR2 FQNEAQ (reference sequence). This CDR3 is built from 14 residues. CDR3 bases: TGCGCCAGCAGCCCACCAGGGGCCACAGATACGCAGTATTTT. Amino acids: CASSPPGATDTQYF.

The chain couples TRBV7-8 to TRBJ1-2, with a possible D match to TRBD1 (5 bases). The CDR3 runs 15 residues. With 3 bases removed from V and 3 bases from J, the gap between germline ends came to 14 bases. CDR1 is SGHVS and CDR2 is FQNEAQ in the germline V gene. This CDR3 reads CASSFIPGSDYGYTF. The CDR3 DNA reads TGTGCCAGCAGCTTCATTCCAGGGTCGGACTATGGCTACACCTTC.

This clonotype showed up just a few times. The rearrangement links TRBV20-1 to TRBJ1-1, with 7 bases fitting TRBD1. This CDR3 contains 14 residues. V was clipped by 0 bases and J by 2 bases; unmatched bases: 3. Germline CDR1 and CDR2: DFQATT and SNEGSKA (reference sequence). The CDR3 coding sequence is TGCAGTGCTAGAGATCAGGGGGGAAACACTGAAGCTTTCTTT. The encoded protein is CSARDQGGNTEAFF.

A few counts support this clonotype. In DNA form, the CDR3 reads TGTGCCAGCAGCCTAAACAGGGTTTTTACGCAGTATTTT. This translates into CASSLNRVFTQYF. The chain employs TRBV2 and TRBJ2-3, with D tentatively TRBD1 (6 bases). CDR3 size: 13 residues. Germline values: CDR1 SNHLY, CDR2 FYNNEI. V lost 6 bases and J lost 8, with 15 bases in between.

The J gene is TRBJ2-1, the V gene TRBV9; 13 bases agree with TRBD2. J lost 6 bases, V lost 0 bases, and 3 bases had no gene match. The CDR3 sequence is 16 residues long. In germline, CDR1 is SGDLS, CDR2 YYNGEE. CDR3 bases: TGTGCCAGCAGCGTAGGACTAGCGGGGGGCACCAATGAGCAGTTCTTC. Translation gives CASSVGLAGGTNEQFF.

Notes on this clonotype: Its ends do not fully match the called genes, so a read error is possible. V usage is TRBV7-2 and J usage is TRBJ2-7, with D possibly being TRBD2 (6 bases). The CDR3 length is 14 residues. The germline gives CDR1 SGHTA, CDR2 FQGNSA. The CDR3 sequence is CASSQYRPGLGLHF. The DNA for the CDR3 is TGTGCCAGCAGCCAATACAGGCCGGGACTCGGATTGCACTTC.

The rearrangement links TRBV19 to TRBJ2-7; 8 bases match TRBD2. CDR1 is LNHDA, CDR2 SQIVND, per germline (reference sequence). V lost 2 bases and J lost 4; bases outside the gene matches: 7. The CDR3 is 15 amino acids. The CDR3 sequence is CASSIFRGGRYEQYF. The CDR3, as DNA: TGTGCCAGTAGTATATTTCGGGGCGGGAGGTACGAGCAGTACTTC. Based on the CDR3 plus reference TRBV19 and TRBJ2-7, the full variable domain is DGGITQSPKYLFRKEGQNVTLSCEQNLNHDAMYWYRQDPGQGLRLIYYSQIVNDFQKGDIAEGYSVSREKKESFPLTVTSAQKNPTAFYLCASSIFRGGRYEQYFGPGTRLTVT.